The 8 T cell receptor beta chains presented below share a single source sample, sequenced in a study of PD-L1 blockade in urothelial cancer. Specified time point: pretreatment peripheral blood. Data came from immunoSEQ multiplex PCR; TCRdb stores just in-frame clones and leaves some out. The profile shows 49,000 or so clones, around 84% of them singletons. The specimen was PBMCs, collected around atezolizumab (anti-PD-L1) treatment. Receptors originate from a man in his 60s with urothelial cancer.

The chain carries TRBV30 and TRBJ1-2; D gene ambiguous. The CDR3 is 12 residues long. Germline values: CDR1 GTSNPN, CDR2 SVGIG (reference sequence). Trimming removed 2 bases at V and 1 base at J, with 5 bases between. CDR3 in DNA: TGTGCCTGGAGTCCTAGTAACTATGGCTACACCTTC. Protein sequence: CAWSPSNYGYTF.

The rearrangement joins TRBV19 to TRBJ2-1; D possibly corresponds to TRBD1 (6 bases). The germline V and J ends were trimmed by 7 bases and 0 bases, with 10 bases remaining between them. The CDR3 extends over 14 amino acids. In germline, CDR1 is LNHDA, CDR2 SQIVND (reference sequence). DNA for the CDR3: TGTGCCAGTACTCAGGGGAGCTCCTACAATGAGCAGTTCTTC. Its protein is CASTQGSSYNEQFF.

The chain couples TRBV30 to TRBJ1-5, with 8 positions matching TRBD1. Trimming cost V 6 bases and J 0 bases; bases outside gene matches: 7. In germline, CDR1 is GTSNPN, CDR2 SVGIG (reference sequence). The CDR3 runs to 15 residues. The CDR3, as DNA: TGTGCCTGTGGACAGGGCGGGAGTAGCAATCAGCCCCAGCATTTT. This translates into CACGQGGSSNQPQHF.

The chain recombines TRBV6-1 with TRBJ2-1, with D hard to call. Trimming took off 4 bases at V and 2 bases at J, with 9 bases between the two ends. Germline values: CDR1 MNHNS, CDR2 SASEGT. CDR3 length: 14 amino acids. The CDR3 nucleotides are TGTGCCAGCAGTGCTAGTATCACCTACAATGAGCAGTTCTTC. It specifies CASSASITYNEQFF.

The chain has TRBV6-5 and TRBJ1-2, with 11 bases matching TRBD1. The J segment lost 4 bases and the V segment lost 6 bases, leaving 4 bases of the junction unmatched. CDR1 MNHEY and CDR2 SVGAGI come from the germline V gene. The CDR3 runs 14 residues. DNA of the CDR3: TGTGCCAGCAGCGGGACAGGGGGAAGCTATGGCTACACCTTC. This sequence encodes CASSGTGGSYGYTF.

This clone has only a few counts. CDR3 in DNA: TGTGCCAGTAGTATCGACAGTCAAGAGACCCAGTACTTC. Translated: CASSIDSQETQYF. The chain carries TRBV19 and TRBJ2-5, with D perhaps TRBD1 (5 bases). V lost 3 bases to trimming and J lost 2 bases, with 7 bases between them. Germline CDR1 is LNHDA and CDR2 is SQIVND (reference sequence). The CDR3 has 13 amino acids.

This sequence joins TRBV7-2 and TRBJ1-1; D call uncertain. The CDR3 runs 14 residues. The germline CDR1 and CDR2 sequences are SGHTA and FQGNSA. The ends were cut back, 3 bases at V and 0 bases at J, with 8 bases in the middle. The CDR3 DNA sequence: TGTGCCAGCAGCTTGGAGAAATTGAACACTGAAGCTTTCTTT. Translation: CASSLEKLNTEAFF. The full variable domain, its missing parts supplied by reference TRBV7-2 and TRBJ1-1, is GAGVSQSPSNKVTEKGKDVELRCDPISGHTALYWYRQSLGQGLEFLIYFQGNSAPDKSGLPSDRFSAERTGGSVSTLTIQRTQQEDSAVYLCASSLEKLNTEAFFGQGTRLTVV.

This clone was counted a single time. This sequence joins TRBV7-1 and TRBJ2-7, with D perhaps TRBD1 (7 bases). TRBV7-1 is recorded as an ORF, its role being uncertain. V was cut by 4 bases and J by 3 bases, with 19 bases left in between. CDR3 size: 16 residues. The CDR3 sequence: CASSFGSAGTDYEQYF. CDR3 coding DNA: TGTGCCAGCAGCTTCGGATCCGCGGGGACAGACTACGAGCAGTACTTC.